These 8 T cell receptor beta chains came from one sample sequenced in a study of T-cell memory formation after mild COVID-19. TCRdb reprocessed the 5' RACE reads with MiXCR, giving one entry per CDR3 protein. The sample shows a few hundred thousand distinct CDR3 sequences, approximately 15% of them seen only once. The sample consisted of PBMCs or a T cell subset sorted from them (not recorded which). The receptors originated from a young man who had mild COVID-19 (a few samples of this study predate the infection). Cell type and time point are not known.

This clonotype was observed a few times. The CDR3 spells CAGARGGWTDTQYF. The CDR3 DNA follows: TGTGCCGGAGCGCGGGGGGGCTGGACAGATACGCAGTATTTT. The chain links TRBV7-2 to TRBJ2-3; TRBD2 matches at 9 bases. V lost 11 bases, J lost 3 bases, and 9 bases stayed unmatched. The germline CDR1 and CDR2 sequences are SGHTA and FQGNSA. The CDR3 has 14 amino acids.

This clonotype was counted at least ten times. V is TRBV7-2 and J is TRBJ2-3; TRBD2 matches 11 bases. Germline values: CDR1 SGHTA, CDR2 FQGNSA. The V and J ends lost 1 base and 1 base, in that order; junction bases with no gene match: 4. CDR3 length: 17 amino acids. CDR3 in DNA: TGTGCCAGCAGCTTAGGTGTTAGCGGGGGGGGCACAGATACGCAGTATTTT. It is translated as CASSLGVSGGGTDTQYF.

CDR3 residues: CSARDNRGARYEQYF. CDR3 in DNA: TGCAGTGCTAGAGATAACCGGGGGGCCCGCTACGAGCAGTACTTC. V is TRBV20-1 and J is TRBJ2-7; maybe TRBD2 (7 bases). V was cut by 0 bases and J by 3 bases, with 15 bases left in between. This CDR3 comprises 15 residues. Per the germline V gene, CDR1 is DFQATT and CDR2 is SNEGSKA (reference sequence).

This clonotype has more than one count but fewer than ten. CDR3 loop: CASSQDQFLSGANVLTF. The CDR3 DNA sequence: TGTGCCAGCAGCCAAGACCAGTTTCTATCTGGGGCCAACGTCCTGACTTTC. J is TRBJ2-6 and V is TRBV3-1; D is unclear. Trimming took off 0 bases at V and 1 base at J, with 10 bases between the two ends. This CDR3 is built from 17 residues. Germline lookup yields CDR1 LGHDT and CDR2 YNNKEL (reference sequence).

The chain combines TRBV5-1 with TRBJ1-1; D is perhaps TRBD1 (5 bases). V lost 5 bases and J 6 bases, leaving 17 bases between the germline ends. In germline, CDR1 is SGHRS, CDR2 YFSETQ. The CDR3 runs to 14 residues. The CDR3 nucleotides are TGCGCCAGCAGTCGGGACCCAGCCGCCCCTGAAGCTTTCTTT. This codes for CASSRDPAAPEAFF. Full variable domain (remainder filled in from reference TRBV5-1 and TRBJ1-1): KAGVTQTPRYLIKTRGQQVTLSCSPISGHRSVSWYQQTPGQGLQFLFEYFSETQRNKGNFPGRFSGRQFSNSRSEMNVSTLELGDSALYLCASSRDPAAPEAFFGQGTRLTVV.

This clonotype was seen more than once but under ten times. The chain combines TRBV2 with TRBJ1-2, with D hard to call. The germline V gene has CDR1 SNHLY and CDR2 FYNNEI. This CDR3 spans 14 amino acids. V lost 2 bases, J lost 2 bases, and 9 bases lay in between. The DNA of the CDR3 is TGTGCCAGCAGTGAAAGTTCGAGGAACTATGGCTACACCTTC. As protein: CASSESSRNYGYTF.

The rearrangement links TRBV7-2 to TRBJ2-2, with a tentative D call TRBD1 (6 bases). Germline values: CDR1 SGHTA, CDR2 FQGNSA. The CDR3 is 13 amino acids. The V gene lost 5 bases and the J gene lost 6 bases, with 10 bases spanning the gap. CDR3 sequence: CASSNQGSGELFF. The CDR3 DNA sequence: TGTGCCAGCAGCAATCAGGGGTCCGGGGAGCTGTTTTTT.

This chain connects TRBV7-6 to TRBJ2-1, with a possible D match to TRBD2 (6 bases). Germline CDR1 reads SGHVS; CDR2 reads FNYEAQ. V lost 0 bases and J 5 bases, leaving 14 bases between the germline ends. The CDR3 extends over 16 amino acids. Here the CDR3 reads CASSLATGEENNEQFF. In nucleotides, the CDR3 is TGTGCCAGCAGCTTAGCCACGGGGGAGGAAAACAATGAGCAGTTCTTC.